This TCR beta chain was captured by sequencing in a study of low-dose radiotherapy and immunotherapy resistance in tumors. Study as a whole: Fractions of 1 Gy went to Cohort 2 every two weeks, for 13 Gy over 26 weeks. Oral administration of aspirin 300 mg daily occurred for four cycles, commencing at cycle 1 day 1.

The sample holds many counts of this clonotype. The time point denotes: after trial treatment. Treatment meaning: LDRT plus nivolumab, ipilimumab, low-dose cyclophosphamide and aspirin (RACIN trial). Low-dose radiotherapy and low-dose cyclophosphamide, together with aspirin, ipilimumab and nivolumab, were given to donors. Eligible patients bore advanced solid tumors devoid of tumor-infiltrating lymphocytes. TRAV and TRBV primers primed cDNA for both TCRalpha and TCRbeta. With a V-primer adapter and a constant-region primer, TCRs were amplified for 20 PCR cycles. TCRdb re-analysed the reads in MiXCR, keeping a single row per CDR3 protein. The sample gives tens of thousands of distinct CDR3 sequences, about 25% of which show up once; about 9.4% is in the top ten. The sample here was PBMCs, taken after low-dose radiotherapy plus immunotherapy. The source of this sequence is a male donor with prostate cancer.

The CDR3 DNA is TGTGCCAGTAGCGGTGGTTTGGATGAGCAGTTCTTC. This encodes CASSGGLDEQFF. The chain is built from TRBV2 and TRBJ2-1, with D perhaps TRBD2 (6 bases). The CDR3 loop spans 12 amino acids. Germline V CDR1 and CDR2: SNHLY, FYNNEI. The V end lost 9 bases, the J end lost 8 bases, and 14 bases lay between the germline ends.